This T cell receptor beta chain derives from a study of CD8 T cells in ankylosing spondylitis (dated 2017 in TCRdb). As for the study more broadly: To find TCR variants linked to disease, the study profiled T cell receptor beta repertoires in ankylosing spondylitis patients and healthy donors. The whole study cohort included 95 to 130 healthy donors and around 25 ankylosing spondylitis patients. Peripheral blood was sampled, and synovial fluid was additionally collected from ankylosing spondylitis patients. The investigation overall reported the following: The disease-linked clones showed a CD8+ phenotype and occurred at relatively low frequencies in peripheral blood. Some motif variants were previously reported in synovial fluid and blood of reactive arthritis patients, suggesting common disease-initiation mechanisms. According to the report, matched synovial fluid samples from ankylosing spondylitis patients were significantly enriched for the disease-linked clones. Blood from ankylosing spondylitis patients appeared to be characterized by a TCR beta motif composed of eight highly homologous amino acid variants.

The listed sequencing device is Illumina HiSeq 2500. TCR beta libraries were prepared by quantitative 5'-RACE with molecular barcodes. Per the authors' processing: A new computational method, built on a probabilistic model of VDJ rearrangement, was used to identify disease-linked TCR variants. Using fastp trimming at Q25 and MiXCR clonotype assembly, TCRdb reanalyzed the public sequencing data and kept in-frame beta chains. When rows share a CDR3 protein, they turn into one entry using the most common DNA and genes. TCRdb's processing, not the authors' own work, is the source of the V and J calls. The table for this sample lists roughly 470,000 distinct CDR3 sequences; more than 25% of them were counted only once. Jointly, the top ten make up 0.89% of the sample. Of note for this clonotype: No antigen is known for it. No base qualities exist here, and no much larger clone lies one base off it.

This TCR was sampled from a male donor with ankylosing spondylitis. The sequenced material came from blood, either unsorted or a sorted T cell fraction (not recorded which).

The nucleotide sequence reads TGCAGTGCTAGAGTTAGAGCGGGAACCCTCTACGAGCAGTACTTC. The encoded protein is CSARVRAGTLYEQYF. The chain links TRBV20-1 with TRBJ2-7; 7 bases in the middle match TRBD2. From V the trimming removes 1 base and from J it removes 3 bases, while the gene matches leave 9 bases of the junction unaccounted for. CDR1 DFQATT and CDR2 SNEGSKA are derived from the germline V gene (reference sequence). The CDR3 goes from the cysteine to the phenylalanine over 15 residues. Of the read, only the CDR3 DNA is kept; its 45 bases are in frame from base 1.